The entry below describes one T cell receptor beta chain. Its antigen remains unknown. The entry originates in a study of monozygotic twins with inflammatory bowel disease. The study's findings and limits: Clonotypes shared with others were fewer in IBD patients than in healthy twins, especially with disease activity.

With eight separate reactions per sample, the authors made cDNA. TCRdb re-called the 5' RACE reads and catalogs CDR3 proteins one per entry, DNA excluded. The table lists roughly 150,000 distinct CDR3 sequences. CDR1 and CDR2 (germline): MGHDK, SYGVNS. CDR3 length: 14 amino acids. The TCR comes from a human donor with ulcerative colitis or Crohn's disease, or a healthy co-twin of an affected twin (not recorded which). The sample taken for sequencing was blood. V and J are TRBV25-1 and TRBJ1-1. The CDR3 is CVSSELLGWTEAFF.